The entry below describes one T cell receptor (beta chain). PCR employed 60 Vbeta and 13 Jbeta primers. Sequencing was performed with immunoSEQ multiplex PCR; in TCRdb, only in-frame clones are kept and a portion is missing. The sample yields roughly 150,000 clones, about 80% seen once. This record belongs to a study of cytomegalovirus exposure and HLA in healthy donors. CDR3 length: 15 residues. Germline assignment: CDR1 SGHAT and CDR2 FQNNGV. V lost 1 base to trimming and J lost 5 bases, with 15 bases between them. Specimen: PBMCs. The chain has TRBV11-2 and TRBJ2-7, with D possibly TRBD2 on 6 matching bases. This TCR derives from a man between 40 and 49 years old in good health and CMV-seropositive. The CDR3 DNA sequence: TGTGCCAGCAGCTTAGGGGGCGGGACCCCCAACGAGCAGTACTTC. As protein: CASSLGGGTPNEQYF.